The present T cell receptor (beta chain) was sequenced within a study of cytomegalovirus exposure and HLA in healthy donors. General study findings and limits: Within a later analysis, the majority of CMV-associated TCR beta chains appeared HLA-restricted. Later genetic work tied a missense DCLRE1C variant to beta-chain V and J trimming.

Germline V CDR1 and CDR2: LNHDA, SQIVND (reference sequence). V gave up 6 bases and J gave up 0 bases; unmatched junction bases: 10. This CDR3 is 17 amino acids long. Notes on this clone: The antigen remains unidentified.

60 Vbeta and 13 Jbeta primers were used in PCR. TCRdb's table, derived via immunoSEQ multiplex PCR, lists solely in-frame clones and lacks some. The table has about 260,000 clones, roughly four fifths seen once. The chain recombines TRBV19 with TRBJ1-3; 8 bases align to TRBD1. Sequencing used PBMCs. The sequence was collected from a middle-aged woman in good health and CMV-seropositive. DNA of the CDR3: TGTGCCAGTAGCACCCCGGACAGGGCGCTCTCTGGAAACACCATATATTTT. Its protein is CASSTPDRALSGNTIYF. Combining the CDR3 with reference TRBV19 and TRBJ1-3 gives the whole variable domain DGGITQSPKYLFRKEGQNVTLSCEQNLNHDAMYWYRQDPGQGLRLIYYSQIVNDFQKGDIAEGYSVSREKKESFPLTVTSAQKNPTAFYLCASSTPDRALSGNTIYFGEGSWLTVV.